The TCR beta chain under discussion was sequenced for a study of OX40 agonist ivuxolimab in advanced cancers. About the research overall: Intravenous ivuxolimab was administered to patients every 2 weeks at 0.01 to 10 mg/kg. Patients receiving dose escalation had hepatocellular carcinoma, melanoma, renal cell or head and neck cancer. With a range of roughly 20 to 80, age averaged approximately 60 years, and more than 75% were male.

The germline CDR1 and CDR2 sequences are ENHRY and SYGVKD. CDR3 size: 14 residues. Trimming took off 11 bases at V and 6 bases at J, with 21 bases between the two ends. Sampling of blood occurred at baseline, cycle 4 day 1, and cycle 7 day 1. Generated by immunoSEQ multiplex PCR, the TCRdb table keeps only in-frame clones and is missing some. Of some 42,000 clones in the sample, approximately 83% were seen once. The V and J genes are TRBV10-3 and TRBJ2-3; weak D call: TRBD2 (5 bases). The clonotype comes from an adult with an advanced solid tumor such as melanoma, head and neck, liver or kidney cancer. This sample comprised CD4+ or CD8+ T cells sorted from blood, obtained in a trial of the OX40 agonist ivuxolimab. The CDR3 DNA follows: TGTGCCGTATCGACGCAGGCGTCTAGCGATACGCAGTATTTT. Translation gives CAVSTQASSDTQYF.